Below are 28 T cell receptor beta chains sequenced from a single sample in a study of identical twins. In TCRdb, the 5' RACE reads were re-called with MiXCR into one record per CDR3 protein. The table has 400,000 to 600,000 distinct CDR3 sequences, under 25% seen once. The same specimen was also included in a second study, on yellow fever vaccine responses in identical twins.

The sequenced sample was CD4+ T cells sorted from blood. These TCRs come from a woman aged 18-35 years in good health.

This clonotype was counted between two and nine times. CDR3 nucleotide sequence: TGTGCCAGCAGTTTGCGGGGGCGTAGCACTGAAGCTTTCTTT. It codes for CASSLRGRSTEAFF. The J gene is TRBJ1-1, the V gene TRBV12-3 or TRBV12-4, with TRBD1 as a possible D gene (6 bases). Trimming shortened V by 3 bases and J by 4 bases, and 12 bases separated the two germline ends. The CDR3 loop spans 14 amino acids.

The sample holds a few counts of this clonotype. In nucleotides, the CDR3 is TGTGCCAGCAGTCCAGGGTTGGCCGGGGAGCTGTTTTTT. It is translated as CASSPGLAGELFF. The V gene is TRBV12-3 or TRBV12-4, the J gene TRBJ2-2; D might be TRBD1 (5 bases). V lost 5 bases and J lost 6, with 10 bases in between. The CDR3 runs to 13 residues.

This clonotype showed up just a few times. The V gene is TRBV5-1, the J gene TRBJ2-3, with D uncertain. From germline, CDR1 is SGHRS and CDR2 YFSETQ. The CDR3 loop spans 15 amino acids. Trimming pared 2 bases from V and 0 bases from J, leaving 10 bases between. CDR3 nucleotide sequence: TGCGCCAGCAGCTTAAACTGGGGAAGCACAGATACGCAGTATTTT. This codes for CASSLNWGSTDTQYF. The full variable domain, in which reference TRBV5-1 and TRBJ2-3 provide the parts outside the CDR3, is KAGVTQTPRYLIKTRGQQVTLSCSPISGHRSVSWYQQTPGQGLQFLFEYFSETQRNKGNFPGRFSGRQFSNSRSEMNVSTLELGDSALYLCASSLNWGSTDTQYFGPGTRLTVL.

Details on this clonotype: A read error may account for a junction end that differs from germline. This chain links TRBV20-1 with TRBJ2-3, with 13 bases aligning to TRBD2. Germline V lookup: CDR1 DFQATT, CDR2 SNEGSKA (reference sequence). This CDR3 contains 14 residues. DNA of the CDR3: TGCTGTGCTCCAACTAGCGGGAGGGCCAGAGGGCAGTATTTT. Protein sequence: CCAPTSGRARGQYF.

The V gene is TRBV11-3, the J gene TRBJ2-2; D remains unclear. This CDR3 region has 14 residues. Germline assignment: CDR1 SGHNT and CDR2 YENEEA. Trimming cost V 1 base and J 5 bases, with 8 bases left between them. In DNA form, the CDR3 reads TGTGCCAGCAGCTTAGCTGAGTATACCGGGGAGCTGTTTTTT. Translation: CASSLAEYTGELFF.

The V call is TRBV7-8, the J call TRBJ2-1, with 7 bases fitting TRBD2. V gave up 5 bases and J gave up 2 bases; unmatched junction bases: 15. CDR3 length equals 18 residues. Germline CDR1 is SGHVS and CDR2 is FQNEAQ. The CDR3, as DNA: TGTGCCAGCAGCCATTTTGGGGCTAGCGGACGAACCTACAATGAGCAGTTCTTC. It translates to CASSHFGASGRTYNEQFF.

The rearrangement joins TRBV24-1 to TRBJ2-1; 11 bases are shared with TRBD1. V was clipped by 3 bases and J by 3 bases; unmatched bases: 3. Germline loops: CDR1 KGHDR, CDR2 SFDVKD. There are 16 residues in the CDR3. The CDR3 sequence: CATSDKDRGRYNEQFF. The CDR3 nucleotides are TGTGCCACCAGTGATAAGGACAGGGGGCGCTACAATGAGCAGTTCTTC.

This clonotype was counted only a few times. The chain combines TRBV6-5 with TRBJ2-5, with TRBD2 as a possible D gene (5 bases). CDR1 is MNHEY, CDR2 SVGAGI, per germline. The CDR3 spans 13 residues. V was trimmed by 0 bases and J by 3 bases, leaving 5 bases between them. The CDR3, as DNA: TGTGCCAGCAGTTACTCAGCGGAAGAGACCCAGTACTTC. It translates to CASSYSAEETQYF.

The chain combines TRBV10-3 with TRBJ2-1; perhaps TRBD2 as D (5 bases). V lost 3 bases and J lost 1, with 16 bases in between. Germline values: CDR1 ENHRY, CDR2 SYGVKD. The CDR3 is 17 amino acids. The DNA for the CDR3 is TGTGCCATCAGTGACGAGTCGGTCGGGGTGTCCTACAATGAGCAGTTCTTC. Residues: CAISDESVGVSYNEQFF.

This clonotype appeared a few times. This sequence joins TRBV12-3 or TRBV12-4 and TRBJ2-1, with 8 bases that match TRBD1. CDR3 length: 15 residues. V was clipped by 0 bases and J by 5 bases; unmatched bases: 3. CDR3 sequence (DNA): TGTGCCAGCAGTTTAGCCCGGACAGGGAACAATGAGCAGTTCTTC. Its protein is CASSLARTGNNEQFF.

This clonotype was counted between two and nine times. CDR3 coding DNA: TGCGGGAGGGGACAGGGTGACACCGGGGAGCTGTTTTTT. Its protein product is CGRGQGDTGELFF. The rearrangement uses TRBV10-1 and TRBJ2-2; 9 nucleotides align to TRBD1. The germline V gene has CDR1 WNHNN and CDR2 SYGVQD (reference sequence). The CDR3 has 13 residues.

This clonotype has ten or more counts. The chain has TRBV5-1 and TRBJ2-3, with 9 bases aligning to TRBD2. The V segment lost 5 bases and the J segment 4 bases; nucleotides outside the gene matches: 8. CDR3 length: 15 amino acids. Germline V gene lookup returns CDR1 SGHRS and CDR2 YFSETQ. The CDR3 loop reads CASSGGSGSADTQYF. The CDR3 DNA sequence: TGCGCCAGCAGTGGCGGTAGCGGGAGTGCAGATACGCAGTATTTT.

The chain recombines TRBV12-3 or TRBV12-4 with TRBJ2-2; 7 nucleotides align to TRBD2. V gave up 7 bases and J gave up 5 bases; unmatched junction bases: 4. This CDR3 has 13 amino acids. The CDR3 DNA reads as TGTGCCAGCAAGAGGCGGGGGACCGGGGAGCTGTTTTTT. It encodes CASKRRGTGELFF.

Only a few counts were recorded for this clonotype. This chain joins TRBV7-9 and TRBJ1-1; D might be TRBD1 (5 bases). The CDR3 covers 13 residues. The germline V and J ends were trimmed by 7 bases and 4 bases, with 13 bases remaining between them. Germline assignment: CDR1 SEHNR and CDR2 FQNEAQ (reference sequence). The CDR3 sequence is CASMGGVATEAFF. The CDR3 DNA sequence: TGTGCCAGCATGGGAGGGGTCGCCACTGAAGCTTTCTTT.

In this sample, this clonotype turned up a few times. The chain combines TRBV20-1 with TRBJ2-7; D is ambiguous. CDR1 is DFQATT, CDR2 SNEGSKA, per germline (reference sequence). There are 11 residues in the CDR3. V was clipped by 0 bases and J by 7 bases, with 7 bases between them. CDR3 DNA sequence: TGCAGTGCTAGAGATCGTTGGGAGCAGTACTTC. It translates to CSARDRWEQYF.

This sequence joins TRBV18 and TRBJ1-2; D unresolved. The V end lost 4 bases, the J end lost 4 bases, and 16 bases lay between the germline ends. Germline V CDR1 and CDR2: KGHSH, LQKENI. This CDR3 has 15 residues. The CDR3: CASSLAPTDTYGYTF. The CDR3, as DNA: TGTGCCAGCTCACTGGCCCCCACTGACACCTATGGCTACACCTTC.

The gene calls are TRBV7-9 and TRBJ2-5; 13 bases line up with TRBD2. From germline, CDR1 is SEHNR and CDR2 FQNEAQ (reference sequence). Unmatched junction bases numbered 7, after V lost 7 bases and J lost 5 bases. CDR3 length equals 15 residues. The DNA for the CDR3 is TGTGCCAGCACCCGGACTAGCGGGGGCCGGGAGACCCAGTACTTC. It encodes CASTRTSGGRETQYF.

The chain combines TRBV6-5 with TRBJ2-3; possible D gene TRBD2, 7 bases. The CDR3 sequence is 11 residues long. Germline V gene sequence: CDR1 MNHEY, CDR2 SVGAGI. The V end was cut by 7 bases, the J end by 10 bases, with 12 bases between. The CDR3 region is CASTGGAAQYF. CDR3 sequence (DNA): TGTGCCAGCACTGGGGGGGCGGCGCAGTATTTT.

V gene TRBV12-3 or TRBV12-4 combines with J gene TRBJ2-3; 7 nucleotides match TRBD2. The V segment lost 7 bases and the J segment 6 bases; nucleotides outside the gene matches: 10. The CDR3 covers 14 residues. The CDR3 coding sequence is TGTGCCAGCACCACTGGAGGGAGGGCGGATACGCAGTATTTT. Translation gives CASTTGGRADTQYF.

The gene calls are TRBV20-1 and TRBJ1-1; possibly TRBD1 for D (5 bases). The V and J ends lost 7 bases and 0 bases respectively, with 9 bases between them. The length of the CDR3 is 12 residues. Germline V gene lookup returns CDR1 DFQATT and CDR2 SNEGSKA (reference sequence). The CDR3 sequence: CSVGVLNTEAFF. The CDR3 region has the DNA TGCAGTGTAGGGGTCTTGAACACTGAAGCTTTCTTT.

This clonotype appeared many times. The chain uses TRBV7-8 and TRBJ2-3, with no clear D. The V end lost 1 base, the J end lost 3 bases, and 5 bases lay between the germline ends. The germline V gene has CDR1 SGHVS and CDR2 FQNEAQ. This CDR3 has 13 residues. The CDR3 reads CASSLVRTDTQYF. CDR3 nucleotides: TGTGCCAGCAGCTTAGTTAGGACAGATACGCAGTATTTT.

This clonotype was found a few times. The chain carries TRBV20-1 and TRBJ1-6; 7 bases are a match to TRBD1. CDR1 and CDR2 from the germline V gene are DFQATT and SNEGSKA (reference sequence). V lost 2 bases and J lost 3; bases outside the gene matches: 4. The CDR3 covers 15 residues. In DNA form, the CDR3 reads TGCAGTGCTAGACGACAGGGTAGCTATAATTCACCCCTCCACTTT. It yields the protein CSARRQGSYNSPLHF.

The rearrangement joins TRBV20-1 to TRBJ2-7, with TRBD1 identical over 7 bases. V lost 2 bases to trimming and J lost 5 bases; unmatched junction nucleotides: 9. CDR3 length equals 14 residues. Germline loops: CDR1 DFQATT, CDR2 SNEGSKA (reference sequence). In nucleotides, the CDR3 is TGCAGTGCTAGACCTGGGACAGTCTCGGACGAGCAGTACTTC. It codes for CSARPGTVSDEQYF.

This clonotype came up a few times. The chain couples TRBV12-3 or TRBV12-4 to TRBJ2-1; 7 nucleotides line up with TRBD2. The ends lost 2 bases at V and 8 bases at J; junction bases unmatched: 6. This CDR3 is built from 14 residues. The CDR3 is CASSLRGLRDEQFF. For the CDR3, the DNA is TGTGCCAGCAGTTTAAGGGGACTAAGAGATGAGCAGTTCTTC.

J is TRBJ2-7 and V is TRBV12-3 or TRBV12-4, with TRBD1 identical over 8 bases. J gave up 4 bases and V 4 bases, and 9 bases lay outside the gene matches. This CDR3 has 15 residues. The DNA for the CDR3 is TGTGCCAGCAGTTACACCGGGACAGGCCCTTACGAGCAGTACTTC. This codes for CASSYTGTGPYEQYF.

In this sample, this clonotype turned up a few times. V gene TRBV20-1 combines with J gene TRBJ1-4, with a possible D match to TRBD1 (5 bases). Trimming removed 1 base at V and 6 bases at J, with 12 bases between. Germline CDR1 reads DFQATT; CDR2 reads SNEGSKA (reference sequence). The CDR3 extends over 14 amino acids. In nucleotides, the CDR3 is TGCAGTGCTAGAGTGGCAGGGTTGGATGAAAAACTGTTTTTT. Translated: CSARVAGLDEKLFF.

The chain is built from TRBV20-1 and TRBJ2-4; 7 bases are shared with TRBD2. CDR3 length: 14 residues. V lost 6 bases to trimming and J lost 0 bases; unmatched junction nucleotides: 5. Germline-derived CDR1 and CDR2 are DFQATT and SNEGSKA (reference sequence). The DNA for the CDR3 is TGCAGTGCCGGGCGGGAGCTAGCCAAAAACATTCAGTACTTC. This gives the protein CSAGRELAKNIQYF.

The rearrangement links TRBV5-1 to TRBJ2-3; 7 bases agree with TRBD1. The CDR3 sequence is 15 residues long. The V gene's germline CDR1 is SGHRS and CDR2 YFSETQ. J lost 5 bases, V lost 0 bases, and 6 bases had no gene match. The CDR3 region is CASSLAQGTVDTQYF. CDR3 coding DNA: TGCGCCAGCAGCTTGGCCCAAGGGACAGTAGATACGCAGTATTTT.